Below, 27 T cell receptor beta chains from the same sample are listed, as sequenced in a study of CD8 T cells in Susac syndrome. RNA was extracted with the RNeasy kit, and a quantity of roughly 0.5 to 1 ug was reverse transcribed using random hexamers. TCRdb re-analysed the immunoSEQ multiplex PCR reads in MiXCR, keeping a single row per CDR3 protein. Seen here are fewer than 350,000 distinct CDR3 sequences, roughly 85% observed once, and the top ten hold roughly 0.21%. The sequencing input was CD8+ T cells from PBMCs. These receptors originate from a human donor with multiple sclerosis.

This clonotype was counted between two and nine times. This sequence joins TRBV5-6 and TRBJ1-5; tentative D call: TRBD1 (5 bases). Germline V gene data show CDR1 as SGHDT and CDR2 as YYEEEE. V lost 0 bases, J lost 5 bases, and 15 bases lay in between. The CDR3 covers 16 residues. The CDR3 nucleotides read TGTGCCAGCAGCTTGGAGGGTGAAAGGGGCGATCAGCCCCAGCATTTT. Amino acid sequence: CASSLEGERGDQPQHF.

The V call is TRBV5-4, the J call TRBJ2-7, with a weak D call TRBD1 (6 bases). The ends were cut back, 0 bases at V and 5 bases at J, with 9 bases in the middle. Germline loops: CDR1 SGHNT, CDR2 YYREEE (reference sequence). The CDR3 has 13 residues. This CDR3 reads CASSLARGHEQYF. CDR3 nucleotides: TGTGCCAGCAGCTTGGCCAGGGGCCACGAGCAGTACTTC.

The V gene is TRBV30, the J gene TRBJ2-2, with D perhaps matching TRBD2 (5 bases). With 5 bases removed from V and 4 bases from J, the gap between germline ends came to 14 bases. Germline CDR1 and CDR2: GTSNPN and SVGIG (reference sequence). The CDR3 contains 14 residues. The CDR3 nucleotides read TGTGCCTGGTCTATGGGAGTGGGCACCGGGGAGCTGTTTTTT. This codes for CAWSMGVGTGELFF.

This clonotype was detected only a few times. The chain combines TRBV30 with TRBJ1-1; no reliable D call. This CDR3 region has 13 residues. Trimming removed 2 bases at V and 0 bases at J, with 7 bases between. Germline-derived CDR1 and CDR2 are GTSNPN and SVGIG (reference sequence). CDR3: CAWSSGMNTEAFF. The CDR3 DNA follows: TGTGCCTGGAGTTCCGGCATGAACACTGAAGCTTTCTTT.

This chain connects TRBV28 to TRBJ2-7, with D possibly matching TRBD1 (7 bases). Trimming shortened V by 6 bases and J by 1 base, and 13 bases separated the two germline ends. The V gene's germline CDR1 is MDHEN and CDR2 SYDVKM. This CDR3 has 14 amino acids. The chain's CDR3 is CASRDAGQSYEQYF. In DNA form, the CDR3 reads TGTGCCAGCAGAGATGCGGGACAGTCCTACGAGCAGTACTTC.

This chain's CDR3 is CASTEELAGVAGANVLTF. The CDR3, as DNA: TGTGCCAGTACCGAAGAACTAGCGGGAGTAGCCGGGGCCAACGTCCTGACTTTC. This chain links TRBV7-6 with TRBJ2-6; 11 bases are a match to TRBD2. J lost 4 bases, V lost 9 bases, and 14 bases had no gene match. The CDR3 has 18 amino acids. Germline lookup yields CDR1 SGHVS and CDR2 FNYEAQ.

The chain recombines TRBV5-6 with TRBJ2-3; 13 bases map to TRBD2. The CDR3 runs 17 residues. CDR1 is SGHDT and CDR2 is YYEEEE in the germline V gene. V shed 4 bases, J shed 0 bases, and the junction held 5 bases outside the gene matches. DNA for the CDR3: TGTGCCAGCAGCGCTTCGGGACTAGCGGGGAGCACAGATACGCAGTATTTT. Protein: CASSASGLAGSTDTQYF. Drawing the rest from reference TRBV5-6 and TRBJ2-3, the complete variable domain is DAGVTQSPTHLIKTRGQQVTLRCSPKSGHDTVSWYQQALGQGPQFIFQYYEEEERQRGNFPDRFSGHQFPNYSSELNVNALLLGDSALYLCASSASGLAGSTDTQYFGPGTRLTVL.

The chain links TRBV7-9 to TRBJ2-7; D call uncertain. V gave up 6 bases and J gave up 4 bases, with 10 bases separating them. CDR3 size: 12 residues. Germline CDR1 SEHNR, CDR2 FQNEAQ (reference sequence). For the CDR3, the DNA is TGTGCCAGCAGGGATGAGAGATACGAGCAGTACTTC. Protein sequence: CASRDERYEQYF. The whole variable domain, filled in from reference TRBV7-9 and TRBJ2-7, reads DTGVSQNPRHKITKRGQNVTFRCDPISEHNRLYWYRQTLGQGPEFLTYFQNEAQLEKSRLLSDRFSAERPKGSFSTLEIQRTEQGDSAMYLCASRDERYEQYFGPGTRLTVT.

The rearrangement uses TRBV5-4 and TRBJ2-7; 13 bases map to TRBD2. In germline, CDR1 is SGHNT, CDR2 YYREEE (reference sequence). V was pared by 4 bases and J by 2 bases, with 6 bases of the junction left unmatched. The CDR3 extends over 16 amino acids. The DNA of the CDR3 is TGTGCCAGCAGCCCGGGACTAGCGGGACCCACCTACGAGCAGTACTTC. This gives the protein CASSPGLAGPTYEQYF.

The genes are TRBV7-8 and TRBJ2-1, with D possibly matching TRBD2 (6 bases). The CDR3 length is 16 residues. V dropped 5 bases and J dropped 0 bases, with 14 bases sitting between them. Germline V lookup: CDR1 SGHVS, CDR2 FQNEAQ. CDR3 region: CASSPLGGSSYNEQFF. CDR3 nucleotide sequence: TGTGCCAGCAGCCCCCTTGGGGGGAGCTCCTACAATGAGCAGTTCTTC.

The V call is TRBV18, the J call TRBJ2-1; D is ambiguous. Trimming took off 6 bases at V and 2 bases at J, with 11 bases between the two ends. Germline V gene data show CDR1 as KGHSH and CDR2 as LQKENI. This CDR3 region has 14 residues. The CDR3 coding sequence is TGTGCCAGCTCCGATACCCCTGCCTACAATGAGCAGTTCTTC. This codes for CASSDTPAYNEQFF.

This clonotype has a handful of counts. The rearrangement joins TRBV4-3 to TRBJ1-2, with TRBD1 identical over 9 bases. V lost 0 bases, J lost 4 bases, and 3 bases stayed unmatched. Germline CDR1 reads LGHNA; CDR2 reads YSLEER. This CDR3 spans 15 amino acids. This CDR3 is CASSQDRDRVYGYTF. CDR3 nucleotide sequence: TGCGCCAGCAGCCAAGATCGGGACAGGGTCTATGGCTACACCTTC.

The gene calls are TRBV27 and TRBJ1-1; 7 nucleotides align to TRBD1. Germline assignment: CDR1 MNHEY and CDR2 SMNVEV (reference sequence). This CDR3 is built from 14 residues. The V and J ends lost 7 bases and 3 bases, in that order; junction bases with no gene match: 8. The CDR3 DNA sequence: TGTGCCAGCAACCCCGGACAGGCCGACACTGAAGCTTTCTTT. It is translated as CASNPGQADTEAFF.

The J gene is TRBJ2-1, the V gene TRBV7-2; D call uncertain. The V gene lost 1 base and the J gene lost 6 bases, with 10 bases spanning the gap. The germline V gene has CDR1 SGHTA and CDR2 FQGNSA. The CDR3 runs 14 residues. The CDR3, as DNA: TGTGCCAGCAGCTTAGATGGGATGCGCAATGAGCAGTTCTTC. Protein sequence: CASSLDGMRNEQFF.

The J gene is TRBJ2-2, the V gene TRBV19, with D perhaps matching TRBD1 (5 bases). Per the germline V gene, CDR1 is LNHDA and CDR2 is SQIVND (reference sequence). The CDR3 contains 15 residues. Trimming took off 2 bases at V and 7 bases at J, with 14 bases between the two ends. The DNA of the CDR3 is TGTGCCAGTAGTATACTGGCAGGGATTAGCGGGGAGCTGTTTTTT. This gives the protein CASSILAGISGELFF.

The chain uses TRBV20-1 and TRBJ2-5; D is unclear. CDR1 is DFQATT and CDR2 is SNEGSKA in the germline V gene (reference sequence). The CDR3 loop spans 15 amino acids. V shed 5 bases and J shed 0 bases, with 16 bases lying between them. CDR3: CSAGGSVSYQETQYF. The DNA of the CDR3 is TGCAGTGCTGGTGGATCGGTCAGCTACCAAGAGACCCAGTACTTC.

This CDR3 is CAWSDPGELFF. The CDR3 DNA reads as TGTGCCTGGAGTGACCCCGGGGAGCTGTTTTTT. The chain carries TRBV30 and TRBJ2-2; D ambiguous. V shed 1 base and J shed 6 bases, with 3 bases lying between them. The CDR3 length is 11 residues. Germline values: CDR1 GTSNPN, CDR2 SVGIG (reference sequence).

The rearrangement uses TRBV20-1 and TRBJ2-3, with TRBD2 as a possible D gene (6 bases). Trimming removed 0 bases from V and 3 bases from J, with 22 bases in between. Germline values: CDR1 DFQATT, CDR2 SNEGSKA (reference sequence). The CDR3 spans 18 residues. CDR3 protein: CSARDPAQMGGETDTQYF. The CDR3 DNA is TGCAGTGCTAGAGACCCCGCCCAGATGGGGGGAGAGACAGATACGCAGTATTTT.

This chain joins TRBV28 and TRBJ2-1; D is ambiguous. V was shortened by 7 bases and J by 5 bases, with 18 bases between the two germline ends. Looked up from germline, CDR1 is MDHEN and CDR2 is SYDVKM. This CDR3 has 15 amino acids. This CDR3 is CASTLGLGRDNEQFF. The DNA of the CDR3 is TGTGCCAGCACCCTCGGGTTGGGCCGGGACAATGAGCAGTTCTTC.

The gene calls are TRBV6-5 and TRBJ1-2; 7 nucleotides agree with TRBD1. Germline CDR1 MNHEY, CDR2 SVGAGI. The CDR3 spans 17 residues. Unmatched junction bases numbered 11, after V lost 0 bases and J lost 4 bases. The CDR3 DNA follows: TGTGCCAGCAGTTACTCGCAAACGAGACAGGGCGTCTATGGCTACACCTTC. Translating gives CASSYSQTRQGVYGYTF.

The CDR3 DNA follows: TGTGCCAGCAGCTTAAAAGGGACTAGCGGGAGCCCAGATACGCAGTATTTT. Its translation: CASSLKGTSGSPDTQYF. The J gene is TRBJ2-3, the V gene TRBV7-8; 14 bases match TRBD2. CDR3 length equals 17 residues. Losses at the gene ends were 2 bases for V and 4 bases for J; bases not matched to a gene: 5. Germline V gene lookup returns CDR1 SGHVS and CDR2 FQNEAQ.

The rearrangement links TRBV4-3 to TRBJ1-2; 8 nucleotides align to TRBD1. Per the germline V gene, CDR1 is LGHNA and CDR2 is YSLEER. The CDR3 extends over 17 amino acids. The V gene end was trimmed by 2 bases and the J gene end by 5 bases; junction bases not matched to a gene: 13. CDR3 in DNA: TGCGCCAGCAGCCAACGACAGGGGTTGGGGTTAGTATATGGCTACACCTTC. Its protein is CASSQRQGLGLVYGYTF.

V gene TRBV5-1 combines with J gene TRBJ2-1; D remains ambiguous. V lost 6 bases to trimming and J lost 4 bases, with 17 bases between them. In germline, CDR1 is SGHRS, CDR2 YFSETQ. The CDR3 covers 15 residues. In DNA, the CDR3 is TGCGCCAGCACGCCTACCCCCGGGCGGTACAATGAGCAGTTCTTC. Protein product: CASTPTPGRYNEQFF.

This clonotype was observed a single time. V and J are TRBV12-3 or TRBV12-4 and TRBJ2-1; TRBD1 aligns across 8 bases. The CDR3 contains 15 residues. J lost 8 bases, V lost 3 bases, and 9 bases had no gene match. CDR3 coding DNA: TGTGCCAGCAGTTTCATGGACAGGGCGGTCGATGAGCAGTTCTTC. Its translation is CASSFMDRAVDEQFF.

This clonotype was picked up one time. The J gene is TRBJ2-2, the V gene TRBV10-3; no definite D call. This CDR3 comprises 17 residues. Deletions cut 1 base from V and 0 bases from J, with 12 bases between. CDR1 is ENHRY and CDR2 is SYGVKD in the germline V gene. The CDR3 region is CAISEFEQFANTGELFF. CDR3 nucleotides: TGTGCCATCAGTGAGTTTGAACAGTTCGCGAACACCGGGGAGCTGTTTTTT.

This chain connects TRBV20-1 to TRBJ2-3, with 12 positions matching TRBD2. Germline CDR1 reads DFQATT; CDR2 reads SNEGSKA (reference sequence). V trimming: 1 base; J trimming: 0 bases; junction bases outside the gene matches: 5. CDR3 size: 17 residues. CDR3 protein: CSARGLAGGSSTDTQYF. As DNA, the CDR3 is TGCAGTGCTAGAGGTCTAGCGGGAGGGTCTAGCACAGATACGCAGTATTTT.

V gene TRBV11-2 combines with J gene TRBJ1-1; TRBD1 might be the D (5 bases). The CDR3 is 13 residues long. Per germline, CDR1 SGHAT and CDR2 FQNNGV. Trimming pared 3 bases from V and 4 bases from J, leaving 9 bases between. CDR3 coding DNA: TGTGCCAGCAGCTTGGGGCGCCCCACTGAAGCTTTCTTT. The encoded protein is CASSLGRPTEAFF.